What follows are 29 T cell receptor beta chains derived from one specimen sequenced in a study of beta chain features in type 1 diabetes. Investigators reverse transcribed all isolated RNA, so they sequenced expressed TCRB transcripts. This table comes from immunoSEQ multiplex PCR, and its TCRdb copy is limited to in-frame clones, with some not included. The sample lists roughly 250,000 clones; 9.6% were seen once. Sample: naive CD4+ T cells from blood. All receptors derive from a young woman in good health.

The sample holds a few counts of this clone. The CDR3 region is CASKPGLLWGYTF. CDR3 coding DNA: TGTGCCAGTAAACCAGGGCTTTTGTGGGGCTACACCTTC. V usage is TRBV19 and J usage is TRBJ1-2; tentatively, D is TRBD1 (5 bases). Germline V gene lookup returns CDR1 LNHDA and CDR2 SQIVND (reference sequence). The CDR3 sequence is 13 residues long. Trimming took 7 bases from V and 8 from J, leaving 17 bases between them.

This clone occurred a few times. The rearrangement uses TRBV5-6 and TRBJ2-7; tentatively, D is TRBD1 (5 bases). The CDR3 has 16 amino acids. V was cut by 1 base and J by 1 base, with 15 bases left in between. Germline V gives CDR1 SGHDT, CDR2 YYEEEE. CDR3 coding DNA: TGTGCCAGCAGCTTGTTTTCACAGGCTGGGTCCTACGAGCAGTACTTC. This translates into CASSLFSQAGSYEQYF.

The rearrangement uses TRBV5-1 and TRBJ1-1, with D unclear. In germline, CDR1 is SGHRS, CDR2 YFSETQ. The CDR3 is made up of 15 amino acids. Trimming stripped 4 bases from V and 1 base from J, with 14 bases between. CDR3 region: CASSPGGMANTEAFF. The DNA for the CDR3 is TGCGCCAGCAGCCCGGGAGGGATGGCGAACACTGAAGCTTTCTTT.

The V call is TRBV6-5, the J call TRBJ2-7; TRBD1 might be the D (7 bases). Germline V gene sequence: CDR1 MNHEY, CDR2 SVGAGI. The CDR3 spans 13 residues. V shed 8 bases and J shed 2 bases, with 13 bases lying between them. In DNA form, the CDR3 reads TGTGCCAGCGGTACCAGGGGGGCCTACGAGCAGTACTTC. It is translated as CASGTRGAYEQYF.

The V call is TRBV2, the J call TRBJ2-1; 11 bases match TRBD2. V dropped 4 bases and J dropped 11; count of bases not matched to a gene: 10. The CDR3 length is 15 residues. CDR1 is SNHLY, CDR2 FYNNEI, per germline. The CDR3 coding sequence is TGTGCCAGCAGTGTCCCCGGGACTAGCGGCATCCAGCAGTTCTTC. This encodes CASSVPGTSGIQQFF.

This clone occurred a few times. The chain uses TRBV25-1 and TRBJ2-1, with TRBD1 as a possible D gene (5 bases). The germline gives CDR1 MGHDK, CDR2 SYGVNS. The CDR3 consists of 16 residues. The V gene lost 4 bases and the J gene lost 2 bases, with 15 bases spanning the gap. CDR3 in amino acids: CASSARGAVPYNEQFF. For the CDR3, the DNA is TGTGCCAGCAGTGCCCGTGGGGCAGTTCCCTACAATGAGCAGTTCTTC.

This clone was observed a handful of times. The chain carries TRBV7-9 and TRBJ2-1; 13 positions match TRBD2. Germline values: CDR1 SEHNR, CDR2 FQNEAQ (reference sequence). The CDR3 totals 15 residues. V lost 2 bases, J lost 12 bases, and 7 bases stayed unmatched. CDR3 protein: CASSLTSGRAGSQFF. The CDR3, as DNA: TGTGCCAGCAGCTTAACTAGCGGGAGGGCCGGTTCGCAGTTCTTC.

This clone was observed a few times. V is TRBV5-1 and J is TRBJ1-5; D gene uncertain. Trimming took 2 bases from V and 0 from J, leaving 15 bases between them. Germline assignment: CDR1 SGHRS and CDR2 YFSETQ. The CDR3 runs 17 residues. The CDR3 loop reads CASSLGSGGYSNQPQHF. The CDR3 nucleotides are TGCGCCAGCAGCTTAGGAAGCGGAGGATATAGCAATCAGCCCCAGCATTTT.

The chain carries TRBV5-1 and TRBJ2-3; TRBD2 aligns across 7 bases. The CDR3 is made up of 18 amino acids. The germline V gene encodes CDR1 SGHRS and CDR2 YFSETQ. After removal of 3 bases from V and 0 bases from J, the junction contained 13 bases not matched to a gene. CDR3 coding DNA: TGCGCCAGCAGCTCCACCTCACTAGCGAGAGGAAGCACAGATACGCAGTATTTT. This gives the protein CASSSTSLARGSTDTQYF.

This clone was recorded a few times. The chain couples TRBV7-9 to TRBJ1-1, with D maybe TRBD1 (5 bases). The CDR3 has 14 amino acids. Germline V CDR1 and CDR2: SEHNR, FQNEAQ (reference sequence). Trimming removed 1 base from V and 4 bases from J, with 10 bases in between. The CDR3 reads CASSLEGHSTEAFF. In nucleotides, the CDR3 is TGTGCCAGCAGCTTAGAGGGGCACAGCACTGAAGCTTTCTTT.

This sequence joins TRBV7-9 and TRBJ1-2; D may be TRBD1 (5 bases). Germline loops: CDR1 SEHNR, CDR2 FQNEAQ (reference sequence). The CDR3 is made up of 17 amino acids. Trimming removed 3 bases from V and 2 bases from J, with 19 bases in between. CDR3 sequence (DNA): TGTGCCAGCAGCTTCCCCGGAGTTCAGGGATGGAACTATGGCTACACCTTC. Translation gives CASSFPGVQGWNYGYTF. Together with reference TRBV7-9 and TRBJ1-2, the CDR3 gives the full variable domain: DTGVSQNPRHKITKRGQNVTFRCDPISEHNRLYWYRQTLGQGPEFLTYFQNEAQLEKSRLLSDRFSAERPKGSFSTLEIQRTEQGDSAMYLCASSFPGVQGWNYGYTFGSGTRLTVV.

This clone was seen a few times. V usage is TRBV25-1 and J usage is TRBJ2-5, with 13 bases fitting TRBD2. Germline V lookup: CDR1 MGHDK, CDR2 SYGVNS. This CDR3 spans 16 amino acids. Trimming removed 4 bases from V and 1 base from J; junction bases left unmatched: 3. In DNA form, the CDR3 reads TGTGCCAGCAGTGGACTAGCGGGGGGACCCCAAGAGACCCAGTACTTC. Amino acids: CASSGLAGGPQETQYF.

The chain carries TRBV27 and TRBJ2-7, with 11 bases identical to TRBD2. Trimming cost V 5 bases and J 3 bases; bases outside gene matches: 3. Germline V CDR1 and CDR2: MNHEY, SMNVEV (reference sequence). This CDR3 is 14 amino acids long. The CDR3 sequence is CASSLAGGLYEQYF. The CDR3 DNA is TGTGCCAGCAGTCTAGCGGGAGGCCTCTACGAGCAGTACTTC.

This clone has more than one count but fewer than ten. The chain employs TRBV30 and TRBJ2-3, with a tentative D call TRBD2 (6 bases). The germline CDR1 and CDR2 sequences are GTSNPN and SVGIG (reference sequence). The CDR3 is 15 amino acids. V was pared by 1 base and J by 4 bases, with 15 bases between. The CDR3 loop reads CAWSGVGLSSDTQYF. DNA for the CDR3: TGTGCCTGGAGTGGTGTGGGACTCTCTTCAGATACGCAGTATTTT.

J is TRBJ1-2 and V is TRBV7-6; 8 bases match TRBD1. Germline V gives CDR1 SGHVS, CDR2 FNYEAQ. CDR3 length equals 13 residues. V trimming: 2 bases; J trimming: 6 bases; junction bases outside the gene matches: 2. The CDR3 DNA follows: TGTGCCAGCAGCTTACAGGGGGCCGATGGCTACACCTTC. Its translation: CASSLQGADGYTF.

In this sample, this clone turned up a few times. The chain has TRBV29-1 and TRBJ2-5; TRBD2 aligns across 13 bases. The germline V gene has CDR1 SQVTM and CDR2 ANQGSEA. The CDR3 is 15 amino acids. V lost 0 bases to trimming and J lost 9 bases; unmatched junction nucleotides: 7. CDR3 in amino acids: CSVEEAGTSGDSQYF. Written as DNA, the CDR3 is TGCAGCGTTGAAGAAGCCGGGACTAGCGGGGACTCCCAGTACTTC.

The chain links TRBV18 to TRBJ1-1; 10 nucleotides line up with TRBD1. Germline values: CDR1 KGHSH, CDR2 LQKENI. The V segment lost 6 bases and the J segment 0 bases; nucleotides outside the gene matches: 10. This CDR3 spans 17 amino acids. The CDR3 region has the DNA TGTGCCAGCTCTCGGGACAGGGGCCGGACGATGAACACTGAAGCTTTCTTT. It encodes CASSRDRGRTMNTEAFF.

This clone has only a few counts. V and J are TRBV5-4 and TRBJ2-1; 8 bases are a match to TRBD2. CDR1 and CDR2 from the germline V gene are SGHNT and YYREEE (reference sequence). The J segment lost 4 bases and the V segment lost 4 bases, leaving 10 bases of the junction unmatched. The CDR3 sequence is 16 residues long. The CDR3 nucleotides are TGTGCCAGCAGCCCGGGGGGGCCGGGGGGGTACAATGAGCAGTTCTTC. It yields the protein CASSPGGPGGYNEQFF.

This clone was observed a few times. The V and J genes are TRBV30 and TRBJ1-4; D not certain. The CDR3 has 12 residues. Germline loops: CDR1 GTSNPN, CDR2 SVGIG (reference sequence). V lost 6 bases and J 2 bases, leaving 7 bases between the germline ends. The chain's CDR3 is CACRRTNEKLFF. DNA for the CDR3: TGTGCCTGCCGCCGGACTAATGAAAAACTGTTTTTT. The variable domain in full, completed from reference TRBV30 and TRBJ1-4, reads SQTIHQWPATLVQPVGSPLSLECTVEGTSNPNLYWYRQAAGRGLQLLFYSVGIGQISSEVPQNLSASRPQDRQFILSSKKLLLSDSGFYLCACRRTNEKLFFGSGTQLSVL.

The chain has TRBV6-5 and TRBJ1-1, with 8 nucleotides matching TRBD1. After removal of 5 bases from V and 5 bases from J, the junction contained 7 bases not matched to a gene. Germline CDR1 and CDR2: MNHEY and SVGAGI. The CDR3 consists of 14 residues. The CDR3 DNA sequence: TGTGCCAGCAGTATTAGGACAGGGCGGACTGAAGCTTTCTTT. It encodes CASSIRTGRTEAFF.

The chain has TRBV18 and TRBJ1-2, with 7 bases identical to TRBD1. In germline, CDR1 is KGHSH, CDR2 LQKENI. Unmatched junction bases numbered 8, after V lost 6 bases and J lost 4 bases. There are 14 residues in the CDR3. This CDR3 is CASSPDRVGYGYTF. CDR3 bases: TGTGCCAGCTCGCCCGACAGGGTCGGCTATGGCTACACCTTC. Variable domain in full (rest from reference TRBV18 and TRBJ1-2): NAGVMQNPRHLVRRRGQEARLRCSPMKGHSHVYWYRQLPEEGLKFMVYLQKENIIDESGMPKERFSAEFPKEGPSILRIQQVVRGDSAAYFCASSPDRVGYGYTFGSGTRLTVV.

V and J are TRBV6-1 and TRBJ1-2; D is uncertain. There are 13 residues in the CDR3. Trimming pared 2 bases from V and 6 bases from J, leaving 10 bases between. CDR1 is MNHNS, CDR2 SASEGT, per germline. CDR3 nucleotides: TGTGCCAGCAGTGAACAGTCAGTCGATGGCTACACCTTC. The encoded protein is CASSEQSVDGYTF.

This clone was seen ten or more times. The chain has TRBV30 and TRBJ1-2; weak D call: TRBD1 (6 bases). The CDR3 runs 12 residues. CDR1 and CDR2 (germline): GTSNPN, SVGIG (reference sequence). V shed 3 bases and J shed 4 bases, with 9 bases lying between them. CDR3 bases: TGTGCCTGGAGACCACAGGGCTATGGCTACACCTTC. It encodes CAWRPQGYGYTF.

This clone was seen more than once but under ten times. The chain recombines TRBV18 with TRBJ2-7; 8 positions agree with TRBD2. The length of the CDR3 is 17 residues. The V and J ends lost 2 bases and 6 bases, in that order; junction bases with no gene match: 15. CDR1 is KGHSH, CDR2 LQKENI, per germline. The CDR3 bases are TGTGCCAGCTCACCAATGGGACCCGGGACTAGTCCGTCCGAGCAGTACTTC. Translated: CASSPMGPGTSPSEQYF.

This clone was seen only a few times. The rearrangement joins TRBV5-4 to TRBJ2-3, with 7 bases lining up with TRBD1. V lost 2 bases to trimming and J lost 2 bases; unmatched junction nucleotides: 2. Germline CDR1 and CDR2: SGHNT and YYREEE (reference sequence). There are 14 residues in the CDR3. The CDR3 region has the DNA TGTGCCAGCAGCTTCGGGACAGTCACAGATACGCAGTATTTT. Its translation: CASSFGTVTDTQYF.

This clone occurred a few times. The rearrangement uses TRBV7-7 and TRBJ2-1; 9 nucleotides match TRBD2. J gave up 3 bases and V 1 base, and 7 bases lay outside the gene matches. The CDR3 is made up of 17 amino acids. Germline V gives CDR1 SSHAT, CDR2 FNYEAQ (reference sequence). The CDR3 DNA reads as TGTGCCAGCAGCTTAGGAGCGGGAGGTTCCTTCTACAATGAGCAGTTCTTC. Amino acid sequence: CASSLGAGGSFYNEQFF.

This clone has more than one count but fewer than ten. J is TRBJ1-1 and V is TRBV14, with D possibly being TRBD1 (5 bases). Per germline, CDR1 SGHDN and CDR2 FVKESK. The CDR3 runs to 14 residues. Trimming stripped 0 bases from V and 5 bases from J, with 10 bases between. The DNA for the CDR3 is TGTGCCAGCAGCCAAGATCTTAGGGGAACTGAAGCTTTCTTT. It translates to CASSQDLRGTEAFF. Together with reference TRBV14 and TRBJ1-1, the CDR3 gives the full variable domain: EAGVTQFPSHSVIEKGQTVTLRCDPISGHDNLYWYRRVMGKEIKFLLHFVKESKQDESGMPNNRFLAERTGGTYSTLKVQPAELEDSGVYFCASSQDLRGTEAFFGQGTRLTVV.

This chain links TRBV19 with TRBJ1-1, with a weak D call TRBD1 (6 bases). From germline, CDR1 is LNHDA and CDR2 SQIVND (reference sequence). This CDR3 is built from 15 residues. Trimming stripped 7 bases from V and 5 bases from J, with 20 bases between. The CDR3 reads CASTSPRQGLTEAFF. CDR3 DNA: TGTGCCAGTACCTCCCCCCGGCAGGGGCTTACTGAAGCTTTCTTT.

This chain connects TRBV4-1 to TRBJ1-1; no clear D gene. CDR1 MGHRA and CDR2 YSYEKL come from the germline V gene. The V end lost 1 base, the J end lost 1 base, and 7 bases lay between the germline ends. CDR3 length: 14 residues. In DNA, the CDR3 is TGCGCCAGCAGCCAAGTATCGAGGAACACTGAAGCTTTCTTT. Encoded protein: CASSQVSRNTEAFF.